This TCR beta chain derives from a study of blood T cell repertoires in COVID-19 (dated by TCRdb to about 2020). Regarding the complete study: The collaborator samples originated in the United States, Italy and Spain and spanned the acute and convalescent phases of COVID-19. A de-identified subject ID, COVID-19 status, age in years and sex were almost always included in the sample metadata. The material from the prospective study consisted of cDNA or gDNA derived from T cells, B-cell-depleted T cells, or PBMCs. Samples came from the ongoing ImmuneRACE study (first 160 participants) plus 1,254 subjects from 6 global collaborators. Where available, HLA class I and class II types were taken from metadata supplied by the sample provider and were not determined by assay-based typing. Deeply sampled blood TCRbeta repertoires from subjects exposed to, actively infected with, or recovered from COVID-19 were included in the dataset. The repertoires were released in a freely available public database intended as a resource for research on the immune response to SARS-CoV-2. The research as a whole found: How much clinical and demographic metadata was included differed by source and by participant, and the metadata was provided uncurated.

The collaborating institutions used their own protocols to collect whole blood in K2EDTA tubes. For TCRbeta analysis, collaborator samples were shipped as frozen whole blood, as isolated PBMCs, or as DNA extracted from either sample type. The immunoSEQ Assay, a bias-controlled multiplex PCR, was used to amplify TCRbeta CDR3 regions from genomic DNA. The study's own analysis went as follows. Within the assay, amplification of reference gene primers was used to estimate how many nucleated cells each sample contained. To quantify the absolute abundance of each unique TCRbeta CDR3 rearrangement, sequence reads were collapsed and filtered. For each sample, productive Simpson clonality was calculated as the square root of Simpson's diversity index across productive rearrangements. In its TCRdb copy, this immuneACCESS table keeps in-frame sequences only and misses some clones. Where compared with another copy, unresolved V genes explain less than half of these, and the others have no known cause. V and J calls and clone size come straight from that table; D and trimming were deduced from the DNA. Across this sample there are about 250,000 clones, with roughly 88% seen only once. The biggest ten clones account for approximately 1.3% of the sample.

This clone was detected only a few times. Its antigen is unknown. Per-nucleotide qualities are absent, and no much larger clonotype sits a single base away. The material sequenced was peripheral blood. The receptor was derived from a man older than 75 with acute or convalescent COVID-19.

The DNA reads as follows: TGTGCCAGCAGCCAGGGACTAGCGGGTAGCGGCTACAATGAGCAGTTCTTC. Protein translation: CASSQGLAGSGYNEQFF. The sequence joins TRBV3-1 (or the pseudogene TRBV3-2) to TRBJ2-1; TRBD2 lines up with 12 middle nucleotides. V and J are trimmed by 3 bases and 3 bases, and the gene matches miss 6 bases of the junction. The CDR3 runs 17 amino acids, cysteine and phenylalanine included. Solely the CDR3 DNA is kept, with 51 bases framed from the first base. CDR1 is given as LGHDT and CDR2 as YNNKEL, both from the germline V gene (reference sequence).